The present T cell receptor (beta chain) was sequenced within a study of post-analysis software for immune sequencing data. Overall study results and limits: Significantly decreased normalized Chao1 diversity was recorded for multiple sclerosis patients relative to controls. TRBV5-6, TRBV5-1 and TRBV20-1 belonged to a set of roughly 5 TRBV segments that were more frequent in patients than controls.

Unique-molecular-identifier-tagged TCR beta cDNA libraries were used. TCRdb itself ran the PCR reads through MiXCR, one entry per CDR3 protein. This table has some 690,000 distinct CDR3 sequences, 25% to 30% appearing once. This clonotype was detected a few times. Antigen specificity is unknown. The CDR3 runs to 15 residues. Germline values: CDR1 SGHTA, CDR2 FQGNSA. After removal of 6 bases from V and 7 bases from J, the junction contained 9 bases not matched to a gene. The chain combines TRBV7-2 with TRBJ2-1; 10 bases line up with TRBD2. Specimen: blood. The TCR was taken from a girl aged 10-17 years with multiple sclerosis. CDR3 nucleotide sequence: TGTGCCAGCAGACCAAGCGGGGGGGCGGGAAATGAGCAGTTCTTC. It encodes CASRPSGGAGNEQFF. The full variable domain, completed using reference TRBV7-2 and TRBJ2-1, is GAGVSQSPSNKVTEKGKDVELRCDPISGHTALYWYRQSLGQGLEFLIYFQGNSAPDKSGLPSDRFSAERTGGSVSTLTIQRTQQEDSAVYLCASRPSGGAGNEQFFGPGTRLTVL.